This T cell receptor beta chain is drawn from a study of neurological immune-mediated disorders. It was from 2 million PBMCs stored at -80 C that the unsorted libraries were obtained. This clonotype has at least ten counts. The antigen remains undetermined. General study findings and limits: No CDR3 amino acid sequences recurred among expanded clones across subjects, suggesting private repertoires in all groups.

cDNA synthesis was performed by 5'RACE with 10-nucleotide random UMIs. Each sequencing run yielded over 170 million TCR-beta sequences from 15-18 subjects. TCRdb re-analysed the 5' RACE reads in MiXCR, keeping a single row per CDR3 protein. This sample carries about 89,000 distinct CDR3 sequences, 2% to 3% of them seen once, and the ten largest clones take about 1%. Sequencing was performed on PBMCs. The receptor's source is a woman under 40 with multiple sclerosis.

CDR3 loop: CATSRDVGDRFPYEQYF. The CDR3 nucleotides are TGTGCCACCAGCAGAGATGTCGGGGACCGCTTCCCCTACGAGCAGTACTTC. This chain connects TRBV15 to TRBJ2-7; D might be TRBD1 or TRBD2, each matching 5 bases. The V and J ends lost 0 bases and 2 bases respectively, with 17 bases between them. This CDR3 contains 17 residues. Germline CDR1 and CDR2: LNHNV and YYDKDF (reference sequence). The variable domain in full, with the rest retrieved from reference TRBV15 and TRBJ2-7, is DAMVIQNPRYQVTQFGKPVTLSCSQTLNHNVMYWYQQKSSQAPKLLFHYYDKDFNNEADTPDNFQSRRPNTSFCFLDIRSPGLGDTAMYLCATSRDVGDRFPYEQYFGPGTRLTVT.